The text below deals with one T cell receptor beta chain. CDR3-region Arm-PCR and iRepertoire HTBI primers produced the TCR beta libraries. MiXCR was run by TCRdb on the multiplex PCR reads, yielding one entry per CDR3 protein. The sample lists about 440,000 distinct CDR3 sequences; 15% to 20% were seen once. Time point reported: newly diagnosed GD, antithyroid drugs for less than 3 months. With RNA extracted from PBMCs as input, the TCR library was made. The patient group derived from an endocrinology department in Xi'an, China. This entry belongs to a study of regulatory T cells in long-lasting Graves disease. Study-level background: Antithyroid drug use was under 3 months in newly diagnosed Graves' patients.

From germline, CDR1 is MDHEN and CDR2 SYDVKM. The V gene end was trimmed by 5 bases and the J gene end by 5 bases; junction bases not matched to a gene: 5. The CDR3 is made up of 15 amino acids. These same data were also listed under a study on T cells in Graves' hyperthyroidism and ophthalmopathy.

The source is a woman under 30 with Graves disease. The material sequenced was peripheral blood mononuclear cells (PBMCs), taken at new diagnosis, from a patient treated with antithyroid drugs. V is TRBV28 and J is TRBJ2-3, with TRBD2 identical over 12 bases. The CDR3 DNA sequence: TGTGCCAGCAGTCCTAGCGGGAGGGCGGGAGATACGCAGTATTTT. Its translation is CASSPSGRAGDTQYF.